This TCR beta chain came from a study of shared clonotypes between healthy human individuals (dated by TCRdb to between 2020 and 2021). The study in broad terms: The cohort included three men and a couple of women between 18 and 49 years of age. Between about 0.94 and 8.9 billion PBMCs per donor were obtained by leukapheresis. For each donor, CD4 naive and CD4 memory were each given three plates, CD8 naive was given two plates, and CD8 memory was given one plate. Blood TCR repertoires of five healthy adults were deeply sequenced to estimate repertoire size and the extent of clonotype sharing between individuals. To increase sequencing depth and limit assay-specific biases, different laboratories used diverse techniques to prepare libraries and sequence TCR repertoires. General conclusions and limits of the study: Pairwise subsampling led to the expectation that sequencing depth would affect the degree of clonotype sharing among donors. Incomplete sequencing was indicated by rarefaction of sorted-subset datasets, despite the large sequencing depth. Higher generation probabilities were observed for clonotypes shared by all four sorted-subset donors than for non-shared clonotypes. Larger estimated clonotype richness was generally found for naive subsets than for memory subsets. Only blood was sampled, and tissue TCR repertoires likely differ from those in blood. Because the study included a small number of donors, the genetic and exposure-history diversity represented was limited. Across a few donors, approximately 4.9% of naive CD4, approximately 3.6% of naive CD8, roughly 2.2% of memory CD4, and roughly 0.41% of memory CD8 clonotypes were shared.

The donors were healthy, HIV-negative adults with no recently reported acute infections or vaccinations. All donors were Caucasian adults living in Nashville, Tennessee, USA. Magnetic negative selection was used to enrich CD4+ T cells, after which naive cells were positively selected on CD45RA and the negative fraction became the memory subset. After blood collection by leukapheresis, PBMCs were isolated using Ficoll-Histopaque density gradient centrifugation and then cryopreserved in the vapor phase of liquid nitrogen. Analytical flow cytometry was used to check the purity and quantity of each magnetically sorted T cell population. Genomic DNA was isolated from each sorted fraction and quantified by UV absorbance on a Nanodrop 2000c. For CDR1 and CDR2, the germline V gene lists SGDLS and YYNGEE. The CDR3 goes from the cysteine to the phenylalanine over 18 residues. The entry retains the CDR3 DNA only, 54 bases that are in frame from base 1. Unmatched junction bases come to 9, with V trimmed by 0 bases and J by 0 bases.

Note on this clone: The antigen it binds to is not known. Nothing much larger sits one base from this clone, and base qualities are not available.

Using the deep immunoSEQ assay, TCR CDR3 regions were amplified from genomic DNA by multiplex PCR. Genomic DNA extracted from each cell subset was distributed evenly over all wells of several immunoSEQ 96-well plates, and each plate served as one replicate. For sorted subsets, each replicate PCR was loaded with about 0.2 ug genomic DNA, equivalent to 25,000 to 35,000 T cell genomes. Purified libraries were measured with a Qubit 3.0 fluorometer, size-checked on a Bioanalyzer 2100, and measured again with the KAPA Library Quantification kit. Each immunoSEQ 96-well plate was sequenced on its own single-read 150-cycle Illumina NextSeq 550 flow cell. On the study's bioinformatics: Because the immunoSEQ output held only junctional sequences and lacked quality scores, the filtering could not match the filtering applied to full-length reads. To assign V/J genes and CDR3, sequences were annotated against IMGT germline references using PyIR, a Python wrapper for IgBLAST v1.9. Any read was removed if the V/J assignment was weak (E-value above 1e-6), the CDR3 was missing, or the read contained stop codons, out-of-frame junctions, or ambiguous translated residues. V3J clonotypes were defined by identical inferred V gene, J gene, and CDR3 amino acid sequence. Percentage overlap between repertoires was calculated by dividing the number of shared unique clonotypes by the size of the smaller repertoire. RTK rarefaction, the Chao1 estimator, and Recon v2.1 estimates of unobserved clonotypes were used to assess repertoire richness. For all TCRbeta clonotypes obtained by the gDNA method from a handful of donors, generation probabilities were computed with OLGA. The table comes from immuneACCESS by way of TCRdb, which keeps in-frame sequences with V and J called. Part of the clones is missing from these tables; in studies checked, under half for an unresolved V gene and the rest for unknown reasons. D and trimming come from the DNA, and the V and J calls and clone size come from that table. The sample profile shows some 2.4 million clones; approximately 93% of them were found once. The ten largest clones represent 0.36% of the sample.

The chain couples TRBV9 to TRBJ1-3, and TRBD1 aligns with 7 junction nucleotides. The clonotype comes from a man between 18 and 35 years old in good health. Some clones in this sample may be carry-over from other donors' samples. Material: naive CD4+ T cells from PBMCs. Sample cell subset or site, as interpreted from the label and publication: CD45RA+ positively selected. The CDR3 protein sequence reads: CASSVDQGQPYSGNTIYF. The sequence in DNA is TGTGCCAGCAGCGTAGATCAGGGACAGCCATACTCTGGAAACACCATATATTTT. Extended through the reference TRBV9 and TRBJ1-3 proteins, this CDR3 yields the full variable domain: DSGVTQTPKHLITATGQRVTLRCSPRSGDLSVYWYQQSLDQGLQFLIQYYNGEERAKGNILERFSAQQFPDLHSELNLSSLELGDSALYFCASSVDQGQPYSGNTIYFGEGSWLTVV.